This T cell receptor (beta chain) stems from a study of blood T cell repertoires in COVID-19. Assay: immunoSEQ multiplex PCR; the TCRdb copy retains only in-frame clones and omits some. The table has approximately 360,000 clones, over 80% seen once. This CDR3 is built from 13 residues. Per germline, CDR1 SNHLY and CDR2 FYNNEI. Trimming took 8 bases from V and 4 from J, leaving 11 bases between them. The origin of this receptor is a woman between 45 and 60 years old who had recovered from COVID-19. The sequencing sample was made of PBMCs or T cells enriched from blood (not recorded which). The chain links TRBV2 to TRBJ1-4, with D perhaps TRBD1 (5 bases). The CDR3 reads CASGRDGNEKLFF. The CDR3, as DNA: TGTGCCAGCGGGCGGGACGGTAATGAAAAACTGTTTTTT.